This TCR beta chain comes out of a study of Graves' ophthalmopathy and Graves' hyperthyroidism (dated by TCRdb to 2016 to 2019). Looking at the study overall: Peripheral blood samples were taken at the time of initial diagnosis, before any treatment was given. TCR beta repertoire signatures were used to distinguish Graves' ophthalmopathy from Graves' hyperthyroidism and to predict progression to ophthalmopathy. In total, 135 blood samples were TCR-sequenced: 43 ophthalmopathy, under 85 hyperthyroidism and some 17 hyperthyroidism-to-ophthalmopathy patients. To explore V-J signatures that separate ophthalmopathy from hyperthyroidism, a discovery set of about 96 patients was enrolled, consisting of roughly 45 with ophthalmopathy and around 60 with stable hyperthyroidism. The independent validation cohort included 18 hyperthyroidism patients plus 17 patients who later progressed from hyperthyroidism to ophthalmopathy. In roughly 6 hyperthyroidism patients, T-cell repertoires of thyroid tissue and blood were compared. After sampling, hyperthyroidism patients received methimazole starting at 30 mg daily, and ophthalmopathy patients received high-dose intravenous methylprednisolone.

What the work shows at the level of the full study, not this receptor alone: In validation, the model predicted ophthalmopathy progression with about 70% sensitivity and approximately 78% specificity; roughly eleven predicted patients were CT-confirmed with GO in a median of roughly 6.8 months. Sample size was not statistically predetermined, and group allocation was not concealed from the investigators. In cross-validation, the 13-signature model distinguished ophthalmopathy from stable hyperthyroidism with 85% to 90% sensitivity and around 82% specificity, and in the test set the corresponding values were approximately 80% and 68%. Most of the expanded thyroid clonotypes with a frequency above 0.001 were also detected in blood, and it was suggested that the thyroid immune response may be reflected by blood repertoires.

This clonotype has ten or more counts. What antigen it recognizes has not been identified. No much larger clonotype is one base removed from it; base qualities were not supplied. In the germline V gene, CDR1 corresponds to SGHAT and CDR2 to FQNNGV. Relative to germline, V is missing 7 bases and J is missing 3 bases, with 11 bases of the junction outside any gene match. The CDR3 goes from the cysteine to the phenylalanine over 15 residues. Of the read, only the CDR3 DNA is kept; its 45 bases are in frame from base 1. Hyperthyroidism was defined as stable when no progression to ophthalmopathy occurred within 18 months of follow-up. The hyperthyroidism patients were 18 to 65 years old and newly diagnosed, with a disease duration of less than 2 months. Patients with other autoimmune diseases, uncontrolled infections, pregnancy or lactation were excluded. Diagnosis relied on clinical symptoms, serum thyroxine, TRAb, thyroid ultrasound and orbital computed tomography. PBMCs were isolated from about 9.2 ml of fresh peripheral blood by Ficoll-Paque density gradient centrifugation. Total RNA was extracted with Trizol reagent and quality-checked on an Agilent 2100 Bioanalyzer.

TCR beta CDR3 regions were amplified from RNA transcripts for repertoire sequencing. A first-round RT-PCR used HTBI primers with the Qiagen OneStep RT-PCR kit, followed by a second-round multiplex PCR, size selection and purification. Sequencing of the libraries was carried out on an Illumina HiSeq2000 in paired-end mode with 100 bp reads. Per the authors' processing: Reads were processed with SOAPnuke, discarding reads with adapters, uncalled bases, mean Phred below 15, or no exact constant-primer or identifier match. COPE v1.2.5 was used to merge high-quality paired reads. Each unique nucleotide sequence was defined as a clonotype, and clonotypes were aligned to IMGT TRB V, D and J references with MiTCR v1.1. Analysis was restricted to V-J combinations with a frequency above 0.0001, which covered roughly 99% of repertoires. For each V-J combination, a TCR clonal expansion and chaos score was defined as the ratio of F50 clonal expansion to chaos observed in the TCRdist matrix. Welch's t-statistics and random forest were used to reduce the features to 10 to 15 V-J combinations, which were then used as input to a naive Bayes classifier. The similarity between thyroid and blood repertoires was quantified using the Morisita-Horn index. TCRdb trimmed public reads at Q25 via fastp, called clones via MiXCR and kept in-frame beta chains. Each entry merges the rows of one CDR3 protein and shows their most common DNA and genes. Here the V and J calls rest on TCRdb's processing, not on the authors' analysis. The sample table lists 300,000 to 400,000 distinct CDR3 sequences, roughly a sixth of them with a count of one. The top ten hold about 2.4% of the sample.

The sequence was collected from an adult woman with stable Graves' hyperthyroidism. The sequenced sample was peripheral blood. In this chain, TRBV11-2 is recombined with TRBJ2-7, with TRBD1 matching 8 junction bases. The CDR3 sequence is CASTSGPGQDYEQYF. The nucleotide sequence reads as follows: TGTGCCAGCACTTCCGGACCGGGACAGGACTACGAGCAGTACTTC.